Sequencing of this T cell receptor (beta chain) was carried out in a study of cytomegalovirus exposure and HLA in healthy donors. Amplification used 60 Vbeta primers and 13 Jbeta primers. Assay used: immunoSEQ multiplex PCR; TCRdb lists only in-frame clones, some missing. Of approximately 170,000 clones in the sample, 68% were seen once. Study outcomes and limitations: Overall, roughly 170 TCR beta chains were annotated as cytomegalovirus-associated. Relative to the approximately 700-donor mean, N-insertions were reportedly fewer in an Asian-associated ancestry cluster in a later analysis. Presence/absence analyses rested on an assumption that sequencing depth was roughly uniform across donors. Several V segments, TRBV6-2 and TRBV6-3 among them, could not be told apart and were dropped.

V lost 0 bases and J lost 2; bases outside the gene matches: 6. Germline V lookup: CDR1 KGHSH, CDR2 LQKENI. The CDR3 runs to 19 residues. This clone was counted a single time. Its specificity is unknown. The chain uses TRBV18 and TRBJ2-3, with 15 bases fitting TRBD2. The TCR was taken from a man aged 45-65 years in good health and CMV-seronegative. The specimen sequenced was PBMCs. The DNA for the CDR3 is TGTGCCAGCTCACCACCGGCGGGACTAGCGGGGGGCATCACAGATACGCAGTATTTT. This gives the protein CASSPPAGLAGGITDTQYF.